The clone carrying this T cell receptor (beta chain) was found a few times. These data belong to a study of sequential checkpoint blockade in melanoma. Turning to the study itself: Maintenance nivolumab came after either treatment sequence. About 90 pretreatment tumor DNA samples were TCRβ immunosequenced. Fewer than 25 patients had tumor biopsies before treatment and at week 13.

The table came from immunoSEQ multiplex PCR; TCRdb's copy has only in-frame clones and leaves some out. The table records approximately 2,000 clones, just over 20% of them present only once. Treatment reported: randomized to nivolumab then ipilimumab (arm A) or the reverse (arm B). V was shortened by 5 bases and J by 3 bases, with 19 bases between the two germline ends. Germline V gene lookup returns CDR1 SQVTM and CDR2 ANQGSEA. CDR3 length equals 15 residues. The specimen comprised tumor tissue (inferred from file names), sampled from a patient given nivolumab and ipilimumab in sequence. The sequence was obtained from a human donor with melanoma. The chain combines TRBV29-1 with TRBJ1-2; tentative D call: TRBD1 (5 bases). CDR3 nucleotides: TGCAGCGTTCAAAGTACGGGGAGAGGGGACTATGGCTACACCTTC. Encoded protein: CSVQSTGRGDYGYTF.